This T cell receptor (beta chain) was captured in a study of control samples from healthy donors and cancer patients. Germline CDR1 is MNHEY and CDR2 is SVGAGI. The CDR3 has 14 amino acids. V was shortened by 4 bases and J by 2 bases, with 9 bases between the two germline ends. The method was immunoSEQ multiplex PCR; TCRdb's version includes in-frame clones alone and lacks a portion of them. This table holds approximately 70,000 clones, 84% found once. This receptor was taken from a man between 50 and 59 years old in good health. The sequenced sample consisted of blood. V is TRBV6-5 and J is TRBJ1-5; perhaps TRBD1 as D (6 bases). CDR3 loop: CASSLQGGNQPQHF. CDR3 bases: TGTGCCAGCAGTTTACAGGGTGGCAATCAGCCCCAGCATTTT.